This TCR beta chain appears in the sequencing data of a study of control samples from healthy donors and cancer patients. This clone occurred once. The CDR3 is made up of 14 amino acids. The V gene lost 2 bases and the J gene lost 0 bases, with 5 bases spanning the gap. Germline V lookup: CDR1 ENHRY, CDR2 SYGVKD. Produced via immunoSEQ multiplex PCR; TCRdb's table is partial and in-frame only. Of about 120,000 clones in the sample, 85% to 90% were seen once. This TCR came from a man between 25 and 39 years old in good health. V and J are TRBV10-3 and TRBJ1-5; D possibly corresponds to TRBD1 (5 bases). What was sequenced was blood. CDR3 bases: TGTGCCATCAGTGAGGACAGTAGCAATCAGCCCCAGCATTTT. Its protein product is CAISEDSSNQPQHF.